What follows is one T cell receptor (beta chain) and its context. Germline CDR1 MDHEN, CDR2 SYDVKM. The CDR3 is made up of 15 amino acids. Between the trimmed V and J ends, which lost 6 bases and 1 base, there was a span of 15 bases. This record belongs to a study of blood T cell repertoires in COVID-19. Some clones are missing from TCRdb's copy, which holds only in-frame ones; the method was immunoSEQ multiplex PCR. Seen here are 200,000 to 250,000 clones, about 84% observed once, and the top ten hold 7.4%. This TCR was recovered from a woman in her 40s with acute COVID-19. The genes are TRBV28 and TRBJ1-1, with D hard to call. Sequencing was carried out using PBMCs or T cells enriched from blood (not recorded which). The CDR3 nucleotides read TGTGCCAGCAGCTGGGCCGCAGTCCGGAACACTGAAGCTTTCTTT. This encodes CASSWAAVRNTEAFF.